The T cell receptor beta chain described here comes from a study of shared clonotypes between healthy human individuals. Study summary: For every donor, three CD4 naive, three CD4 memory, two CD8 naive and one CD8 memory plates were used. Whole-study results and caveats: Rarefaction gave evidence that sorted-subset sequencing remained incomplete despite large depth. The generation probabilities recorded for non-shared clonotypes fell below those of clonotypes shared by all four donors.

Remarks on this clone: Its matching antigen is unknown.

J lost 0 bases, V lost 6 bases, and 18 bases had no gene match. The CDR3 totals 18 residues. Germline CDR1 reads SQVTM; CDR2 reads ANQGSEA. Running of the assay took place at deep level. The assay was immunoSEQ multiplex PCR, and TCRdb's table has in-frame clones only and misses some. The repertoire has over a million clones, more than 95% of them found once; the top ten carry roughly 1.2%. This clonotype was sampled from a man aged 30 to 45 in good health. The chain joins TRBV29-1 to TRBJ2-3; TRBD2 aligns across 7 bases. Sequenced sample: naive CD4+ T cells sorted from blood. Stated subset: CD45RA+ positively selected. CDR3 residues: CSVFLADPRVSSTDTQYF. CDR3 DNA: TGCAGCGTCTTCCTAGCGGATCCCAGGGTTTCTAGCACAGATACGCAGTATTTT.